The 32 T cell receptor beta chains below come from one sample, sequenced in a study of blood T cell repertoires in COVID-19. Method: immunoSEQ multiplex PCR; TCRdb's copy keeps in-frame clones and lacks some. Among roughly 430,000 clones, 88% were seen once, and the ten largest hold 2% to 2.5%. Sequencing was carried out using PBMCs or T cells enriched from blood (not recorded which). These receptors all stem from a woman aged 40 to 55 with acute COVID-19.

The gene calls are TRBV21-1 and TRBJ2-3; TRBD1, the table's D call, lacks a check against the DNA. TRBV21-1 is shown as a pseudogene. The CDR3 length is 17 residues. The CDR3 coding sequence is TGTGCCAGCAGCAAAATTAGGTTCCCAGGGCAAGATAAAACGCAGTATTTT. Protein: CASSKIRFPGQDKTQYF.

This rearrangement joins TRBV13 to TRBJ1-2; D unresolved. The CDR3 spans 13 residues. Deletions cut 0 bases from V and 2 bases from J, with 4 bases between. CDR1 PRHDT and CDR2 FYEKMQ come from the germline V gene (reference sequence). CDR3 nucleotides: TGTGCCAGCAGCTTAGGGAGAAACTATGGCTACACCTTC. Amino acid sequence: CASSLGRNYGYTF.

V usage is TRBV19 and J usage is TRBJ2-6; perhaps TRBD2 as D (5 bases). Germline V gene lookup returns CDR1 LNHDA and CDR2 SQIVND (reference sequence). The CDR3 runs 17 residues. V was trimmed by 5 bases and J by 0 bases, leaving 14 bases between them. CDR3 protein: CASSSQSGDSGANVLTF. The CDR3 DNA reads as TGTGCCAGTAGTTCCCAATCCGGGGACTCTGGGGCCAACGTCCTGACTTTC.

J is TRBJ2-3 and V is TRBV24-1; D uncertain. CDR1 is KGHDR and CDR2 is SFDVKD in the germline V gene. The CDR3 is made up of 12 amino acids. Trimming left V 9 bases short and J 3 bases short, with 9 bases between. The CDR3 region has the DNA TGTGCCACCCTCCGCAGGACAGATACGCAGTATTTT. This translates into CATLRRTDTQYF.

V usage is TRBV5-6 and J usage is TRBJ2-7, with 8 bases identical to TRBD2. CDR3 length equals 13 residues. J gave up 2 bases and V 5 bases, and 3 bases lay outside the gene matches. The germline V gene has CDR1 SGHDT and CDR2 YYEEEE. CDR3 in DNA: TGTGCCAGCAGTCTGACTAGCGCCTACGAGCAGTACTTC. Amino acids: CASSLTSAYEQYF.

This clone has just one count. The chain carries TRBV30 and TRBJ1-1; 8 bases agree with TRBD1. From germline, CDR1 is GTSNPN and CDR2 SVGIG (reference sequence). V gave up 8 bases and J gave up 5 bases; unmatched junction bases: 13. This CDR3 region has 14 residues. CDR3 nucleotide sequence: TGTGCCGGGCTAGGGGACAGGCGAACAACTGAAGCTTTCTTT. As protein: CAGLGDRRTTEAFF.

The chain couples TRBV10-3 to TRBJ1-1, with TRBD1 matching 9 bases. The CDR3 consists of 15 residues. The germline CDR1 and CDR2 sequences are ENHRY and SYGVKD. The trim removed 3 bases at V and 4 bases at J, leaving 6 bases unmatched. The CDR3 here is CAISDPDRGSTEAFF. For the CDR3, the DNA is TGTGCCATCAGTGACCCGGACAGGGGAAGCACTGAAGCTTTCTTT.

The chain is built from TRBV5-1 and TRBJ2-1; 10 bases are shared with TRBD2. Germline CDR1 is SGHRS and CDR2 is YFSETQ. CDR3 length: 19 amino acids. Trimming removed 0 bases from V and 5 bases from J; junction bases left unmatched: 14. The CDR3 DNA is TGCGCCAGCAGCTTGGAGGTCTTCGCTAGCGGGGGTAGCCACAATGAGCAGTTCTTC. Translating gives CASSLEVFASGGSHNEQFF.

The chain joins TRBV30 to TRBJ2-5; 8 bases fit TRBD2. The trim removed 2 bases at V and 0 bases at J, leaving 8 bases unmatched. This CDR3 contains 16 residues. Germline V gene sequence: CDR1 GTSNPN, CDR2 SVGIG (reference sequence). CDR3: CAWSTEAGGYQETQYF. The CDR3 region has the DNA TGTGCCTGGAGTACTGAGGCGGGGGGATACCAAGAGACCCAGTACTTC.

The CDR3 here is CATSSWDRAYEQYF. CDR3 DNA sequence: TGTGCCACCAGTTCGTGGGACAGGGCCTACGAGCAGTACTTC. The chain links TRBV24-1 to TRBJ2-7; 9 bases map to TRBD1. Germline loops: CDR1 KGHDR, CDR2 SFDVKD. The trim removed 6 bases at V and 2 bases at J, leaving 4 bases unmatched. The CDR3 covers 14 residues.

J is TRBJ1-5 and V is TRBV10-3, with D perhaps TRBD1 (6 bases). CDR1 is ENHRY, CDR2 SYGVKD, per germline. The CDR3 has 17 amino acids. Trimming took 5 bases from V and 2 from J, leaving 19 bases between them. CDR3 DNA sequence: TGTGCCATCAGTCCAGGACCACAGGGCACGGGCAATCAGCCCCAGCATTTT. This translates into CAISPGPQGTGNQPQHF.

This clone was seen a few times. This chain connects TRBV5-5 to TRBJ2-3, with TRBD2 identical over 12 bases. This CDR3 spans 17 amino acids. With 0 bases clipped from V and 5 bases from J, the junction kept 7 bases outside the gene matches. From germline, CDR1 is SGHKS and CDR2 YYEKEE (reference sequence). The CDR3 region is CASSLADRLAGEDTQYF. The CDR3 DNA sequence: TGTGCCAGCAGCTTGGCCGACAGACTAGCGGGGGAAGATACGCAGTATTTT.

Worth noting for this clone: Other nucleotide sequences in the sample specify the same CDR3. The chain recombines TRBV6-5 with TRBJ2-7, with a tentative D call TRBD1 (5 bases). CDR3 length equals 14 residues. The V gene's germline CDR1 is MNHEY and CDR2 SVGAGI. V was clipped by 2 bases and J by 3 bases, with 11 bases between them. The CDR3 is CASSYGQGVYEQYF. As DNA, the CDR3 is TGTGCCAGCAGTTACGGGCAGGGTGTCTACGAGCAGTACTTC.

This sequence joins TRBV5-1 and TRBJ2-1, with 8 bases that match TRBD1. This CDR3 is built from 16 residues. The ends lost 0 bases at V and 8 bases at J; junction bases unmatched: 10. Germline lookup yields CDR1 SGHRS and CDR2 YFSETQ. Here the CDR3 reads CASSLVWTGQGDEQFF. The CDR3 nucleotides are TGCGCCAGCAGCTTGGTTTGGACTGGACAGGGCGATGAGCAGTTCTTC.

This clone was seen a single time. J is TRBJ2-7 and V is TRBV30; possible D gene TRBD1, 5 bases. Between the trimmed V and J ends, which lost 0 bases and 0 bases, there was a span of 18 bases. Germline assignment: CDR1 GTSNPN and CDR2 SVGIG (reference sequence). The CDR3 is 17 residues long. DNA of the CDR3: TGTGCCTGGAGTGTACGGAGTAGACAGACGAGCTCCTACGAGCAGTACTTC. As protein: CAWSVRSRQTSSYEQYF.

CDR3 protein: CASSLVQRGVSYNEQFF. The CDR3 region has the DNA TGTGCCAGCAGCTTAGTGCAGCGGGGGGTCTCCTACAATGAGCAGTTCTTC. This chain uses TRBV7-8 with TRBJ2-1; 9 nucleotides agree with TRBD2. Per germline, CDR1 SGHVS and CDR2 FQNEAQ. Trimming at V came to 1 base and at J to 0 bases, leaving 4 bases not matched to a gene. This CDR3 comprises 17 residues.

The chain recombines TRBV24-1 with TRBJ1-2; 9 nucleotides match TRBD1. The CDR3 length is 14 residues. With V trimmed by 4 bases and J by 5 bases, 4 bases remained unmatched. Germline lookup yields CDR1 KGHDR and CDR2 SFDVKD. The CDR3 coding sequence is TGTGCCACCAGTGAAGGGACAGGGACATATGGCTACACCTTC. It is translated as CATSEGTGTYGYTF.

V and J are TRBV6-1 and TRBJ1-3; D gene unclear. CDR3 length: 14 residues. V was shortened by 3 bases and J by 2 bases, with 8 bases between the two germline ends. The germline gives CDR1 MNHNS, CDR2 SASEGT. The CDR3, as DNA: TGTGCCAGCAGTGATTCCGGGACTGGAAACACCATATATTTT. Protein product: CASSDSGTGNTIYF.

The chain has TRBV28 and TRBJ2-5; 11 bases align to TRBD2. This CDR3 has 18 amino acids. Germline lookup yields CDR1 MDHEN and CDR2 SYDVKM. V was clipped by 6 bases and J by 1 base; unmatched bases: 13. CDR3 nucleotide sequence: TGTGCCAGCAGATCTCTTCGGGCTAGCGGGGGGTTCCAAGAGACCCAGTACTTC. It codes for CASRSLRASGGFQETQYF.

J is TRBJ1-2 and V is TRBV18; a weak D match, TRBD1 (5 bases). In germline, CDR1 is KGHSH, CDR2 LQKENI. CDR3 length: 17 residues. V was pared by 6 bases and J by 6 bases, with 26 bases between. The CDR3 DNA reads TGTGCCAGCTCCCCTTCAGGGCCGGGAGTAGGCTCCGATGGCTACACCTTC. Translating gives CASSPSGPGVGSDGYTF.

The chain uses TRBV4-1 and TRBJ1-2, with 8 nucleotides matching TRBD1. This CDR3 has 16 residues. The V segment lost 1 base and the J segment 4 bases; nucleotides outside the gene matches: 8. Germline V lookup: CDR1 MGHRA, CDR2 YSYEKL. The CDR3 DNA follows: TGCGCCAGCAGCCAAGCTAGTACAGGGGGATTCTATGGCTACACCTTC. This gives the protein CASSQASTGGFYGYTF.

The V gene is TRBV18, the J gene TRBJ1-6; TRBD1 is a possible D gene (5 bases). Germline CDR1 KGHSH, CDR2 LQKENI. This CDR3 is built from 15 residues. The germline V and J ends were trimmed by 3 bases and 5 bases, with 11 bases remaining between them. The DNA for the CDR3 is TGTGCCAGCTCACCTGAGACAGTAGATAATTCACCCCTCCACTTT. The encoded protein is CASSPETVDNSPLHF.

The CDR3: CATSDTGQGRETQYF. Here the CDR3 DNA reads TGTGCCACCAGTGACACGGGACAGGGAAGAGAGACCCAGTACTTC. The chain joins TRBV24-1 to TRBJ2-5; 9 bases map to TRBD1. The CDR3 is 15 amino acids. The V and J ends lost 4 bases and 4 bases, in that order; junction bases with no gene match: 6. CDR1 and CDR2 (germline): KGHDR, SFDVKD.

The chain is built from TRBV5-1 and TRBJ2-3, with a possible D match to TRBD2 (6 bases). Trimming removed 4 bases at V and 1 base at J, with 16 bases between. The CDR3 consists of 16 residues. The germline V gene has CDR1 SGHRS and CDR2 YFSETQ. DNA for the CDR3: TGCGCCAGCAGCAGGGACTCTCTTCCGGGCACAGATACGCAGTATTTT. It yields the protein CASSRDSLPGTDTQYF.

This chain joins TRBV5-4 and TRBJ2-4; 11 nucleotides match TRBD1. There are 14 residues in the CDR3. The ends lost 3 bases at V and 13 bases at J; junction bases unmatched: 9. Germline V gene lookup returns CDR1 SGHNT and CDR2 YYREEE (reference sequence). The CDR3 DNA follows: TGTGCCAGCAGCTCCGGGACAGGGGGAAAAACCCAGTACTTC. Its translation: CASSSGTGGKTQYF.

The chain employs TRBV10-3 and TRBJ1-1; a possible D gene is TRBD1 (5 bases). Trimming took 4 bases from V and 1 from J, leaving 10 bases between them. The germline gives CDR1 ENHRY, CDR2 SYGVKD. The CDR3 contains 14 residues. The CDR3 reads CAISVGRANTEAFF. The CDR3 region has the DNA TGTGCCATCAGTGTCGGCAGGGCGAACACTGAAGCTTTCTTT.

This clone occurred a few times. The chain employs TRBV27 and TRBJ1-5; perhaps TRBD1 as D (6 bases). CDR1 is MNHEY, CDR2 SMNVEV, per germline (reference sequence). Trimming removed 7 bases at V and 3 bases at J, with 19 bases between. This CDR3 has 16 amino acids. CDR3 in amino acids: CASKPQGTSHNQPQHF. CDR3 nucleotides: TGTGCCAGCAAACCGCAGGGGACATCCCACAATCAGCCCCAGCATTTT.

The chain uses TRBV5-6 and TRBJ1-4; D ambiguous. This CDR3 comprises 14 residues. Germline CDR1 reads SGHDT; CDR2 reads YYEEEE. The V end was cut by 2 bases, the J end by 7 bases, with 12 bases between. The DNA for the CDR3 is TGTGCCAGCAGCTTCCACCGGGGTGGTGAAAAACTGTTTTTT. It codes for CASSFHRGGEKLFF.

The V and J genes are TRBV11-3 and TRBJ2-2, with D tentatively TRBD1 (6 bases). V was cut by 5 bases and J by 1 base, with 11 bases left in between. The CDR3 sequence is 15 residues long. Germline assignment: CDR1 SGHNT and CDR2 YENEEA. Written as DNA, the CDR3 is TGTGCCAGCAGCGACCAGGGGATGAACACCGGGGAGCTGTTTTTT. It translates to CASSDQGMNTGELFF.

This clone was detected once. This rearrangement joins TRBV29-1 to TRBJ1-4, with 7 bases aligning to TRBD1. Per the germline V gene, CDR1 is SQVTM and CDR2 is ANQGSEA. Unmatched junction bases numbered 9, after V lost 6 bases and J lost 5 bases. The CDR3 has 14 amino acids. For the CDR3, the DNA is TGCAGCGTAGACCGGACAGGACAAAATGAAAAACTGTTTTTT. Its translation: CSVDRTGQNEKLFF.

The chain is built from TRBV9 and TRBJ2-1, with 8 bases that match TRBD2. The CDR3 is 14 residues long. V gave up 3 bases and J gave up 5 bases; unmatched junction bases: 4. CDR1 is SGDLS, CDR2 YYNGEE, per germline. CDR3 amino acids: CASSGTSRHNEQFF. CDR3 DNA: TGTGCCAGCAGCGGGACTAGCAGACACAATGAGCAGTTCTTC.

The V call is TRBV11-3, the J call TRBJ2-6; the match to TRBD1 covers 10 bases. Germline V CDR1 and CDR2: SGHNT, YENEEA. The junction had 4 bases not matched to a gene; V was cut back by 5 bases and J by 0 bases. The CDR3 is 17 residues long. This CDR3 is CASSKGQGNSGANVLTF. CDR3 nucleotides: TGTGCCAGCAGCAAGGGACAGGGGAACTCTGGGGCCAACGTCCTGACTTTC.